This T cell receptor (beta chain) was recovered during a study of shared clonotypes between healthy human individuals (dated by TCRdb to about 2020). Background for the entire study: The cohort included a few men and two women between 18 and 49 years of age. Per donor, three plates each were used for CD4 naive and CD4 memory, two for CD8 naive, and one for CD8 memory. To increase sequencing depth and limit assay-specific biases, different laboratories used diverse techniques to prepare libraries and sequence TCR repertoires. Leukapheresis yielded between about 0.8 and 8.9 billion PBMCs per donor. To estimate repertoire size and how much clonotype sharing occurs between individuals, the study deeply sequenced the blood TCR repertoires of roughly 5 healthy adults.

Donors were healthy HIV-negative adults with no recently reported acute infections or vaccinations. Every donor was a Caucasian adult residing in Nashville, Tennessee, USA. CD4+ T cells were enriched by magnetic negative selection; naive cells were then positively selected on CD45RA, and the negative fraction formed the memory subset. After blood collection by leukapheresis, PBMCs were isolated using Ficoll-Histopaque density gradient centrifugation and then cryopreserved in the vapor phase of liquid nitrogen. Analytical flow cytometry was used to check the purity and quantity of every magnetically sorted T cell population. Genomic DNA was isolated from every sorted fraction and measured by UV absorbance on a Nanodrop 2000c. TCR CDR3 regions were amplified from genomic DNA by multiplex PCR using the deep immunoSEQ assay. Extracted genomic DNA from each cell subset was spread evenly across all wells of several immunoSEQ 96-well plates, with each plate serving as a replicate. For sorted subsets, around 0.2 ug of genomic DNA, equivalent to some 33,000 T cell genomes, went into each replicate PCR. The purified libraries were quantified using a Qubit 3.0 fluorometer, sized with a Bioanalyzer 2100, and then quantified again using the KAPA Library Quantification kit. Each immunoSEQ 96-well plate was sequenced on its own single-read 150-cycle Illumina NextSeq 550 flow cell. Under the source paper's analysis protocol: The immunoSEQ output contained only junctional sequences without quality scores, so filtering could not match that applied to full-length reads. Sequences were annotated with PyIR, a Python wrapper for IgBLAST v1.9, and V/J genes and CDR3 were assigned using IMGT germline references. Reads were filtered out if the reads had weak V/J assignments (E-value above 1e-6), no CDR3, stop codons, out-of-frame junctions, or ambiguous translated residues. A V3J clonotype was defined by an identical inferred V gene, J gene, and CDR3 amino acid sequence. To compute the percentage overlap between repertoires, the number of shared unique clonotypes was divided by the size of the smaller repertoire. Three approaches were used to assess repertoire richness: RTK rarefaction, the Chao1 estimator, and Recon v2.1 estimates of unobserved clonotypes. Generation probabilities for all TCRbeta clonotypes obtained by the gDNA method from a handful of donors were computed using OLGA. This immuneACCESS table, as held by TCRdb, lists in-frame sequences with V and J called but not all clones. Of the missing ones, under half trace to an unresolved V gene in checked studies; the others have no known cause. That table furnishes V, J and clone size, whereas the DNA furnished D and trimming. This sample lists over 950,000 clones; approximately 75% were detected once. The ten most abundant clones make up roughly 0.82% of the sample.

From its cysteine to its phenylalanine, the CDR3 spans 14 amino acids. Of all the DNA, just the CDR3 is kept, 42 bases in frame from base 1. The germline V gene (reference sequence) provides CDR1 LNHDA and CDR2 SQIVND. V was cut back by 11 bases and J by 0 bases, leaving a gap of 13 bases between them. With respect to this clone: It lacks a known antigen. No much larger clone exists at a distance of one base, and base qualities are not known.

What the work shows at the level of the full study, not this receptor alone: Estimated clonotype richness was generally larger for naive than for memory subsets. Across four donors, around 5.4% of naive CD4, roughly 3.5% of naive CD8, about 2.3% of memory CD4, and under 0.45% of memory CD8 clonotypes were shared. Pairwise subsampling led to the expectation that sequencing depth would affect the degree of clonotype sharing among donors. The genetic and exposure-history diversity represented was limited by the small number of donors. Higher generation probabilities were observed for clonotypes shared by all four sorted-subset donors than for non-shared clonotypes. Rarefaction of sorted-subset datasets indicated incomplete sequencing despite the large sequencing depth. Sampling was limited to blood, and TCR repertoires in tissue likely differ from TCR repertoires in blood.

The TCR originated in a man younger than 30 in good health. Some clones in this sample may be carry-over from other donors' samples. The source material was memory CD4+ T cells from PBMCs. The cell subset or site label here, explained by the study, means: CD45RA-negative fraction. The rearrangement combines TRBV19 with TRBJ2-2; confidence is insufficient to name the D gene. The CDR3: CAVLAESNTGELFF. The DNA sequence is given as TGTGCCGTACTCGCGGAATCGAACACCGGGGAGCTGTTTTTT. Joined to the reference TRBV19 and TRBJ2-2 proteins, this CDR3 gives the full variable domain: DGGITQSPKYLFRKEGQNVTLSCEQNLNHDAMYWYRQDPGQGLRLIYYSQIVNDFQKGDIAEGYSVSREKKESFPLTVTSAQKNPTAFYLCAVLAESNTGELFFGEGSRLTVL.